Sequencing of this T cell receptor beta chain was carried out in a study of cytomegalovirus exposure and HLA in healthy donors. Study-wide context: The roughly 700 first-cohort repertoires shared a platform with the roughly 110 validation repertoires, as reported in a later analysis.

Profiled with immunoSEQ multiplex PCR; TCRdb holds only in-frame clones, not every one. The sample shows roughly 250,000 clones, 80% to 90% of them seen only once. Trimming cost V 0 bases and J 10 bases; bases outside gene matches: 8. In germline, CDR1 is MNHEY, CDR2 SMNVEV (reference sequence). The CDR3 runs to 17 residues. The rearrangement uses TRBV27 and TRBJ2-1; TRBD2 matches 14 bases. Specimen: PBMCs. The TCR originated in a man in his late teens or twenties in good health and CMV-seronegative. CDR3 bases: TGTGCCAGCAGTTTATCCTCCGGGACTAGCGGGAGACGGGAGCAGTTCTTC. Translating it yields CASSLSSGTSGRREQFF.